The 14 T cell receptor beta chains reported below all come from one sample, sequenced in a study of cytomegalovirus exposure and HLA in healthy donors. Primers for the PCR totalled 60 Vbeta and 13 Jbeta. TCRdb's table, derived via immunoSEQ multiplex PCR, lists solely in-frame clones and lacks some. The sample contains 250,000 to 350,000 clones, about 80% of which appear only once. What was sequenced was PBMCs. The source is a girl aged 2-10 years in good health and CMV-seronegative.

The V call is TRBV7-3, the J call TRBJ1-5; 10 nucleotides match TRBD1. The CDR3 runs 15 residues. Trimming removed 5 bases from V and 6 bases from J; junction bases left unmatched: 7. Germline lookup yields CDR1 SGHTA and CDR2 FQGTGA. CDR3 DNA sequence: TGTGCCAGCAGCCCGACAGGGGGCATGGGTCAGCCCCAGCATTTT. Protein: CASSPTGGMGQPQHF.

A single count supports this clone. The CDR3 protein is CASSYSGGNTEAFF. The CDR3 DNA sequence: TGTGCCAGCAGTTACTCGGGAGGCAACACTGAAGCTTTCTTT. The gene calls are TRBV6-6 and TRBJ1-1; D uncertain. Germline values: CDR1 MNHNY, CDR2 SVGAGI (reference sequence). This CDR3 contains 14 residues. V was shortened by 0 bases and J by 2 bases, with 7 bases between the two germline ends.

This chain connects TRBV6-1 to TRBJ2-1; TRBD2 matches 8 bases. CDR3 length equals 15 residues. With V trimmed by 1 base and J by 5 bases, 4 bases remained unmatched. Germline V gene data show CDR1 as MNHNS and CDR2 as SASEGT. The CDR3 region has the DNA TGTGCCAGCAGTGAAGTGGCGGGAGGCAACAATGAGCAGTTCTTC. Amino acids: CASSEVAGGNNEQFF.

The chain joins TRBV18 to TRBJ1-1; 7 bases agree with TRBD1. The CDR3 length is 15 residues. CDR1 and CDR2 from the germline V gene are KGHSH and LQKENI. V dropped 1 base and J dropped 2; count of bases not matched to a gene: 4. CDR3 loop: CASSPQRQGNTEAFF. DNA of the CDR3: TGTGCCAGCTCACCACAAAGACAGGGCAACACTGAAGCTTTCTTT.

The V gene is TRBV12-5, the J gene TRBJ1-2; possible D gene TRBD1, 5 bases. The germline gives CDR1 LGHNT, CDR2 FRNRAP. V lost 0 bases to trimming and J lost 5 bases, with 16 bases between them. The CDR3 consists of 16 residues. The CDR3 loop reads CASGLVKFSGGYGYTF. CDR3 bases: TGTGCTAGTGGTTTGGTAAAATTCAGTGGGGGGTATGGCTACACCTTC.

V is TRBV30 and J is TRBJ2-7; possible D gene TRBD1, 5 bases. This CDR3 contains 13 residues. V was shortened by 5 bases and J by 2 bases, with 13 bases between the two germline ends. CDR1 is GTSNPN, CDR2 SVGIG, per germline (reference sequence). The CDR3 DNA reads TGTGCCTGGGGGGTAGGCAGGGCCTACGAGCAGTACTTC. Its translation: CAWGVGRAYEQYF.

The chain uses TRBV4-1 and TRBJ1-1, with a tentative D call TRBD1 (5 bases). Germline V gene sequence: CDR1 MGHRA, CDR2 YSYEKL. Trimming left V 8 bases short and J 5 bases short, with 30 bases between. The CDR3 extends over 18 amino acids. CDR3 residues: CASRPALKGKGRWTEAFF. DNA of the CDR3: TGCGCCAGCCGACCTGCACTTAAAGGGAAGGGGAGGTGGACTGAAGCTTTCTTT.

This chain links TRBV18 with TRBJ2-7; 12 bases match TRBD1. From germline, CDR1 is KGHSH and CDR2 LQKENI. The CDR3 is 15 residues long. With 4 bases clipped from V and 2 bases from J, the junction kept 3 bases outside the gene matches. As DNA, the CDR3 is TGTGCCAGCTCACTGGGACAGGGGGCCGCCTACGAGCAGTACTTC. This gives the protein CASSLGQGAAYEQYF.

J is TRBJ2-1 and V is TRBV7-3; 8 bases line up with TRBD2. The germline V gene has CDR1 SGHTA and CDR2 FQGTGA. The trim removed 5 bases at V and 9 bases at J, leaving 6 bases unmatched. CDR3 length equals 13 residues. The CDR3 DNA follows: TGTGCCAGCAGCCTCGGACTAGCTGGTGAGCAGTTCTTC. It yields the protein CASSLGLAGEQFF.

The chain joins TRBV10-3 to TRBJ1-2, with D hard to call. Germline lookup yields CDR1 ENHRY and CDR2 SYGVKD. With 3 bases removed from V and 4 bases from J, the gap between germline ends came to 6 bases. This CDR3 has 12 amino acids. The CDR3: CAISENIYGYTF. The CDR3 DNA follows: TGTGCCATCAGTGAAAACATCTATGGCTACACCTTC.

The chain combines TRBV7-9 with TRBJ2-7; TRBD1 might be the D (5 bases). Germline CDR1 reads SEHNR; CDR2 reads FQNEAQ (reference sequence). V was shortened by 0 bases and J by 2 bases, with 14 bases between the two germline ends. The CDR3 is 16 residues long. CDR3 sequence reads: CASSLAGQGRPYEQYF. CDR3 coding DNA: TGTGCCAGCAGCTTAGCGGGTCAGGGAAGACCCTACGAGCAGTACTTC.

The rearrangement joins TRBV6-1 to TRBJ2-7, with 10 bases that match TRBD2. J lost 5 bases, V lost 4 bases, and 11 bases had no gene match. CDR1 and CDR2 from the germline V gene are MNHNS and SASEGT. The CDR3 extends over 16 amino acids. Written as DNA, the CDR3 is TGTGCCAGCAGTGTCAGACCGGGACTAGCGATCGACGAGCAGTACTTC. This encodes CASSVRPGLAIDEQYF.

This clone was found a few times. This rearrangement joins TRBV29-1 to TRBJ2-2; a possible D gene is TRBD2 (6 bases). This CDR3 region has 16 residues. Germline CDR1 is SQVTM and CDR2 is ANQGSEA. Trimming cost V 1 base and J 6 bases, with 18 bases left between them. The CDR3 DNA reads TGCAGCGTTGAAGGGTCGGCAGGGAGGTACCCCGGGGAGCTGTTTTTT. It encodes CSVEGSAGRYPGELFF.

The chain is built from TRBV28 and TRBJ2-7; D may be TRBD2 (7 bases). The CDR3 contains 14 residues. CDR1 and CDR2 (germline): MDHEN, SYDVKM. V was pared by 9 bases and J by 0 bases, with 15 bases between. As DNA, the CDR3 is TGTGCCAGTTCCTGGGGAGGGGGCTCCTACGAGCAGTACTTC. It translates to CASSWGGGSYEQYF.